This is a list of T cell receptor beta chains from one sample in a study of regulatory T cells in long-lasting Graves disease. TCRdb used MiXCR to reprocess the multiplex PCR reads, holding one entry per CDR3 protein. The data show over 450,000 distinct CDR3 sequences, more than 10% seen once. These data are also associated with another study on T cells in Graves' hyperthyroidism and ophthalmopathy.

The sample consisted of peripheral blood mononuclear cells (PBMCs), taken at new diagnosis, from a patient treated with antithyroid drugs. These receptors were taken from a woman aged 30 to 39 with Graves disease. Each CDR3 is given with its conserved first and last residue. A D gene is named only where the DNA matches it firmly. Some rows have no size entry. The others give once, few or many, or a class for an expanded clone.

TRBV12-3/TRBV12-4	TRBJ2-2	TRBD2	NA	TGTGCCAGCTTTCCCCAGGCCCGGGGGCTAGCGGGAGGCGCACTCACCGGGGAGCTGTTTTTT	CASFPQARGLAGGALTGELFF
TRBV7-9	TRBJ1-1	NA	many	TGTGCCAGCGGCAGGCCACCGAACACTGAAGCTTTCTTT	CASGRPPNTEAFF
TRBV19	TRBJ2-7	TRBD1	few	TGTGCCAGTAGTATTGGCCGGACAGGTTTTTTCTACGAGCAGTACTTC	CASSIGRTGFFYEQYF
TRBV25-1	TRBJ2-7	NA	many	TGTGCCAGCAGTAATAACCTGATATTGGGAGACGAGCAGTACTTC	CASSNNLILGDEQYF
TRBV7-9	TRBJ1-2	NA	many	TGTGCCAGCACCGTAGGGGGGGGAGATGGCTACACCTTC	CASTVGGGDGYTF
TRBV2	TRBJ2-7	NA	many	TGTGCCAGCAGCTACAGGGTTAAGTCCTACGAGCAGTACTTC	CASSYRVKSYEQYF
TRBV4-1	TRBJ1-1	TRBD1	many	TGCGCCAGCAGCCAAGGAGCGCGACAGGGTGGGACTGAAGCTTTCTTT	CASSQGARQGGTEAFF
TRBV2	TRBJ1-5	NA	NA	TGTGCCAGCAGTTCCTCTGAGGATCAGCCCCAGCATTTT	CASSSSEDQPQHF
TRBV6-1	TRBJ2-2	TRBD1	few	TGTGCCAGCAGTCAAGACAGGGAATCCGGGGAGCTGTTTTTT	CASSQDRESGELFF
TRBV19	TRBJ2-5	NA	NA	TGTGCCAGTAGATTGGGACCGTACCAAGAGACCCAGTACTTC	CASRLGPYQETQYF
TRBV5-1	TRBJ2-5	NA	few	TGCGCCAGCAGCCCACTAAACCAAGAGACCCAGTACTTC	CASSPLNQETQYF
TRBV7-2	TRBJ1-1	NA	many	TGTGCCAGCAGCGGACGCGTCAGGGAAGTGGGAGCTTTCTTT	CASSGRVREVGAFF
TRBV28	TRBJ1-2	TRBD1	many	TGTGCCAGCAGCTCCTTTTGGACAGGGGACTATGGCTACACCTTC	CASSSFWTGDYGYTF
TRBV27	TRBJ1-1	TRBD1	NA	TGTGCCAGCAGTTTATACAGGGGTGGCACTGAAGCTTTCTTT	CASSLYRGGTEAFF
TRBV28	TRBJ1-2	NA	many	TGTGCCAGCAGTGCAGGGGACTATGGCTACACCTTC	CASSAGDYGYTF
TRBV5-8	TRBJ2-2	NA	NA	TGTGCCAGCAGCCTCCTAGGGGGTCGCGGCGGGGAGCTGTTTTTT	CASSLLGGRGGELFF
TRBV20-1	TRBJ1-1	NA	many	TGCAGTGCTAGACTTATAGATATGAACACTGAAGCTTTCTTT	CSARLIDMNTEAFF